This T cell receptor beta chain stems from a study of blood T cells in healthy people across ages. Regarding this clonotype: The antigen is undetermined.

Study-wide results and limits: Unsorted PBMC input precluded a conclusive naive versus antigen-experienced comparison.

Then a second PCR, running about 6 to 12 cycles, was carried out with a sample-barcoded 5' primer and a J-beta primer mix. From the 5' RACE reads, TCRdb called clonotypes with MiXCR, one entry per CDR3 protein. The table shows hundreds of thousands of distinct CDR3 sequences, with more than 40% occurring only once. This TCR came from a woman aged 60 to 75 in good health. The sample comprised blood.

As DNA, the CDR3 is TGTGCCAGCACTCAGTCGCCTAGCGAGTACAATGAGCAGTTCTTC. Protein product: CASTQSPSEYNEQFF. V usage is TRBV9 and J usage is TRBJ2-1; D might be TRBD2 (6 bases). CDR1 and CDR2 (germline): SGDLS, YYNGEE. Trimming left V 6 bases short and J 4 bases short, with 17 bases between. The CDR3 runs to 15 residues.